This T cell receptor beta chain was sequenced for a study of regulatory T cells in long-lasting Graves disease. Ten or more counts support this clonotype. The CDR3 is 16 amino acids. From germline, CDR1 is SNHLY and CDR2 FYNNEI. Losses at the gene ends were 3 bases for V and 2 bases for J; bases not matched to a gene: 8. Indicated time point: newly diagnosed GD, antithyroid drugs for less than 3 months. RNA from PBMCs was the source of the TCR library. Assembly of TCR beta libraries relied on iRepertoire HTBI primers together with Arm-PCR of CDR3 regions. TCRdb re-analysed the multiplex PCR reads in MiXCR, keeping a single row per CDR3 protein. Of some 220,000 distinct CDR3 sequences detected, around 19% appear once; the ten largest clones hold 10% to 15%. These data were also filed under a second study, of T cells in Graves' hyperthyroidism and ophthalmopathy. That publication notes: Ophthalmopathy was model-predicted a median about 6 months pre-onset.

This sequence joins TRBV2 and TRBJ2-5; 8 nucleotides line up with TRBD2. The source of this sequence is a woman aged 25 to 39 with Graves disease. The material was peripheral blood mononuclear cells (PBMCs), obtained at new diagnosis, from a patient treated with antithyroid drugs. The CDR3 loop is CASSDLSSGFQETQYF. CDR3 bases: TGTGCCAGCAGTGATTTGTCTAGCGGGTTTCAAGAGACCCAGTACTTC.